This TCR beta chain emerged from a study of blood T cell repertoires in COVID-19. As for the study in general: Samples came from the United States, Italy and Spain, spanning acute and convalescent COVID-19.

Per the original data handling: Reference gene primer amplification yielded estimated nucleated cell counts. The data were produced by immunoSEQ multiplex PCR, yet TCRdb's version contains in-frame clones alone and is incomplete. The V and J calls and clone size were taken over from that table, and D and trimming were inferred from the DNA. The profile shows around 180,000 clones, 65% to 85% of them singletons. The table lists this clone with a few counts. Material for sequencing was peripheral blood. This TCR was sampled from a woman aged 30 to 39 with acute or convalescent COVID-19.

The chain's CDR3 is CASSLLGGARGYTF. CDR3 DNA sequence: TGTGCCAGCAGTTTATTAGGGGGGGCCAGGGGCTACACCTTC. The V call is TRBV28, the J call TRBJ1-2, with TRBD1 as a possible D gene (6 bases). Germline CDR1 reads MDHEN; CDR2 reads SYDVKM. The V and J ends lost 1 base and 8 bases respectively, with 14 bases between them. The length of the CDR3 is 14 residues.